A selection of T cell receptor beta chains follows, all from one sample in a study of blood T cell repertoires in COVID-19. TCRdb's copy holds only in-frame clones and misses some; the assay was immunoSEQ multiplex PCR. The sample lists 30,000 to 35,000 clones, approximately 82% occurring once. The sample comprised peripheral blood. Every receptor here comes from an older woman with acute or convalescent COVID-19. CDR3s include the opening cysteine and the closing phenylalanine or tryptophan. A D gene is named only where the DNA matches it firmly. Expanded clones get a size class; other rows say once, few or many, or leave the size out.

j_gene: TRBJ1-1; abundance: medium-sized; v_gene: TRBV5-6; d_gene: .; CDR3aa: CASSSFGGGAGAFF; CDR3nt: TGTGCCAGCAGCTCGTTCGGCGGGGGCGCCGGGGCTTTCTTT
j_gene: TRBJ2-3; abundance: .; v_gene: TRBV28; d_gene: TRBD1; CDR3aa: CASSLEGQGADTQYF; CDR3nt: TGTGCCAGCAGTTTAGAGGGACAGGGTGCAGATACGCAGTATTTT
j_gene: TRBJ2-7; abundance: .; v_gene: TRBV19; d_gene: .; CDR3aa: CASSQGYEQYF; CDR3nt: TGTGCCAGTAGCCAGGGCTACGAGCAGTACTTC
j_gene: TRBJ2-4; abundance: .; v_gene: TRBV30; d_gene: .; CDR3aa: CAWGAGGKNIQYF; CDR3nt: TGTGCCTGGGGGGCTGGGGGGAAAAACATTCAGTACTTC
j_gene: TRBJ1-1; abundance: .; v_gene: TRBV11-2; d_gene: .; CDR3aa: CASSLRDIRSNTEAFF; CDR3nt: TGTGCCAGCAGCCTAAGGGACATCCGGTCGAACACTGAAGCTTTCTTT
j_gene: TRBJ2-5; abundance: .; v_gene: TRBV27; d_gene: TRBD1; CDR3aa: CASTDRGQETQYF; CDR3nt: TGTGCCAGCACCGACAGGGGACAAGAGACCCAGTACTTC
j_gene: TRBJ2-3; abundance: .; v_gene: TRBV7-3; d_gene: TRBD1; CDR3aa: CASSLSPGGYTQYF; CDR3nt: TGTGCCAGCAGCTTGAGCCCAGGGGGTTATACGCAGTATTTT
j_gene: TRBJ1-1; abundance: .; v_gene: TRBV12-3/TRBV12-4; d_gene: TRBD1; CDR3aa: CASEDREFSEAFF; CDR3nt: TGTGCCAGCGAGGACAGGGAATTCTCTGAAGCTTTCTTT
j_gene: TRBJ2-1; abundance: .; v_gene: TRBV5-1; d_gene: TRBD2; CDR3aa: CASSLGFTAAGGGAGSYNEQFF; CDR3nt: TGCGCCAGCAGCTTGGGGTTTACGGCGGCGGGCGGGGGGGCCGGATCCTACAATGAGCAGTTCTTC
j_gene: TRBJ1-4; abundance: .; v_gene: TRBV19; d_gene: TRBD1; CDR3aa: CASSPGTDTTNEKLFF; CDR3nt: TGTGCCAGTAGTCCAGGGACAGACACAACTAATGAAAAACTGTTTTTT
j_gene: TRBJ1-6; abundance: .; v_gene: TRBV5-1; d_gene: .; CDR3aa: CASSLVPANSPLHF; CDR3nt: TGCGCCAGCAGCTTGGTTCCAGCGAATTCACCCCTCCACTTT
j_gene: TRBJ1-4; abundance: few; v_gene: TRBV10-3; d_gene: .; CDR3aa: CAITGQPNEKLFF; CDR3nt: TGTGCCATCACAGGGCAGCCTAATGAAAAACTGTTTTTT
j_gene: TRBJ1-3; abundance: .; v_gene: TRBV3-1/TRBV3-2; d_gene: .; CDR3aa: CASSHQGNTIYF; CDR3nt: TGTGCCAGCAGCCATCAGGGAAACACCATATATTTT
j_gene: TRBJ2-3; abundance: few; v_gene: TRBV19; d_gene: TRBD2; CDR3aa: CASMGTSGGMLDTQYF; CDR3nt: TGTGCCAGTATGGGGACTAGCGGGGGGATGTTGGATACGCAGTATTTT
j_gene: TRBJ2-6; abundance: .; v_gene: TRBV7-9; d_gene: .; CDR3aa: CASSSPRGSGANVLTF; CDR3nt: TGTGCCAGCAGCTCCCCAAGGGGCTCTGGGGCCAACGTCCTGACTTTC
j_gene: TRBJ2-2; abundance: .; v_gene: TRBV19; d_gene: .; CDR3aa: CASSFLFGQNTGELFF; CDR3nt: TGTGCCAGTAGTTTTCTCTTCGGACAGAACACCGGGGAGCTGTTTTTT
j_gene: TRBJ2-1; abundance: .; v_gene: TRBV12-3/TRBV12-4; d_gene: TRBD1; CDR3aa: CASSSQGVEQFF; CDR3nt: TGTGCCAGCAGTTCTCAGGGGGTTGAGCAGTTCTTC
j_gene: TRBJ1-1; abundance: .; v_gene: TRBV19; d_gene: .; CDR3aa: CASSIALGGTEAFF; CDR3nt: TGTGCCAGTAGTATAGCCCTCGGAGGCACTGAAGCTTTCTTT
j_gene: TRBJ1-5; abundance: .; v_gene: TRBV2; d_gene: .; CDR3aa: CASSERGGVGNQPQHF; CDR3nt: TGTGCCAGCAGTGAAAGGGGAGGGGTCGGGAATCAGCCCCAGCATTTT
j_gene: TRBJ1-2; abundance: .; v_gene: TRBV7-2; d_gene: TRBD1; CDR3aa: CASSPTGVDYGYTF; CDR3nt: TGTGCCAGCAGCCCTACAGGGGTGGACTATGGCTACACCTTC
j_gene: TRBJ2-2; abundance: .; v_gene: TRBV29-1; d_gene: TRBD1; CDR3aa: CSVARTGAGELFF; CDR3nt: TGCAGCGTTGCTAGGACAGGGGCCGGGGAGCTGTTTTTT
j_gene: TRBJ2-2; abundance: .; v_gene: TRBV7-3; d_gene: .; CDR3aa: CASSPSRGAPPGELFF; CDR3nt: TGTGCCAGCAGCCCAAGTAGGGGCGCGCCGCCCGGGGAGCTGTTTTTT
j_gene: TRBJ2-2; abundance: .; v_gene: TRBV19; d_gene: .; CDR3aa: CASSMDVGVTSTGELFF; CDR3nt: TGTGCCAGTAGTATGGACGTCGGGGTAACGAGCACCGGGGAGCTGTTTTTT
j_gene: TRBJ2-3; abundance: once; v_gene: TRBV10-1; d_gene: TRBD2; CDR3aa: CASAGDTDTQYF; CDR3nt: TGCGCCAGCGCGGGGGACACAGATACGCAGTATTTT
j_gene: TRBJ2-7; abundance: .; v_gene: TRBV5-1; d_gene: .; CDR3aa: CASSFTQGEQYF; CDR3nt: TGCGCCAGCAGCTTTACACAGGGCGAGCAGTACTTC
j_gene: TRBJ1-1; abundance: .; v_gene: TRBV30; d_gene: .; CDR3aa: CAWSVSPGANTEAFF; CDR3nt: TGTGCCTGGAGTGTATCCCCAGGGGCGAACACTGAAGCTTTCTTT
j_gene: TRBJ1-2; abundance: .; v_gene: TRBV5-1; d_gene: TRBD1; CDR3aa: CASSPGDRHYGYTF; CDR3nt: TGCGCCAGCAGCCCCGGGGACAGACACTATGGCTACACCTTC
j_gene: TRBJ2-3; abundance: .; v_gene: TRBV9; d_gene: .; CDR3aa: CASSSDFSYTDTQYF; CDR3nt: TGTGCCAGCAGCTCCGACTTCTCTTACACAGATACGCAGTATTTT
j_gene: TRBJ2-7; abundance: .; v_gene: TRBV29-1; d_gene: .; CDR3aa: CSVGWTTNEQYF; CDR3nt: TGCAGCGTTGGTTGGACTACCAACGAGCAGTACTTC
j_gene: TRBJ1-1; abundance: .; v_gene: TRBV7-8; d_gene: .; CDR3aa: CASSSIGRTEAFF; CDR3nt: TGTGCCAGCAGCTCAATCGGGAGGACTGAAGCTTTCTTT
j_gene: TRBJ1-4; abundance: .; v_gene: TRBV14; d_gene: TRBD1; CDR3aa: CASSQDGGQGNEKLFF; CDR3nt: TGTGCCAGCAGCCAAGATGGGGGACAGGGAAATGAAAAACTGTTTTTT
j_gene: TRBJ1-6; abundance: .; v_gene: TRBV16; d_gene: .; CDR3aa: CASSQLGLRSPLHF; CDR3nt: TGTGCCAGCAGCCAATTGGGGCTTCGGTCACCCCTCCACTTT
j_gene: TRBJ1-3; abundance: .; v_gene: TRBV6-1; d_gene: .; CDR3aa: CASSERGDQAGNTIYF; CDR3nt: TGTGCCAGCAGTGAACGCGGGGACCAGGCTGGAAACACCATATATTTT
j_gene: TRBJ2-5; abundance: .; v_gene: TRBV9; d_gene: .; CDR3aa: CASSPWQYQETQYF; CDR3nt: TGTGCCAGCAGCCCCTGGCAGTACCAAGAGACCCAGTACTTC
j_gene: TRBJ2-7; abundance: .; v_gene: TRBV5-5; d_gene: TRBD2; CDR3aa: CASSGTSGGSYEQYF; CDR3nt: TGTGCCAGCAGCGGGACTAGCGGGGGGTCCTACGAGCAGTACTTC
j_gene: TRBJ1-6; abundance: .; v_gene: TRBV5-6; d_gene: TRBD1; CDR3aa: CASSLDRGQSPLHF; CDR3nt: TGTGCCAGCAGCTTGGACAGGGGGCAATCACCCCTCCACTTT
j_gene: TRBJ2-2; abundance: .; v_gene: TRBV12-3/TRBV12-4; d_gene: .; CDR3aa: CASSSVTGELFF; CDR3nt: TGTGCCAGCAGTTCTGTAACCGGGGAGCTGTTTTTT
j_gene: TRBJ2-7; abundance: .; v_gene: TRBV18; d_gene: .; CDR3aa: CASSPISSYEQYF; CDR3nt: TGTGCCAGCTCACCGATTAGCTCCTACGAGCAGTACTTC
j_gene: TRBJ1-3; abundance: .; v_gene: TRBV3-1/TRBV3-2; d_gene: TRBD1; CDR3aa: CASSPTGGFGNTIYF; CDR3nt: TGTGCCAGCAGCCCTACAGGGGGCTTTGGAAACACCATATATTTT
j_gene: TRBJ2-7; abundance: few; v_gene: TRBV19; d_gene: TRBD1; CDR3aa: CASSAGQGETYEQYF; CDR3nt: TGTGCCAGTAGTGCGGGACAGGGGGAAACCTACGAGCAGTACTTC
j_gene: TRBJ1-3; abundance: .; v_gene: TRBV6-1; d_gene: TRBD1; CDR3aa: CASSDGTGLSGNTIYF; CDR3nt: TGTGCCAGCAGTGACGGGACAGGGTTGTCTGGAAACACCATATATTTT
j_gene: TRBJ1-1; abundance: once; v_gene: TRBV9; d_gene: TRBD1; CDR3aa: CASSVRGDSEAFF; CDR3nt: TGTGCCAGCAGCGTGCGGGGGGACAGTGAAGCTTTCTTT
j_gene: TRBJ1-5; abundance: .; v_gene: TRBV6-5; d_gene: TRBD1; CDR3aa: CASSLQGSHQPQHF; CDR3nt: TGTGCCAGCAGTTTACAGGGGAGTCATCAGCCCCAGCATTTT
j_gene: TRBJ2-1; abundance: once; v_gene: TRBV5-1; d_gene: TRBD2; CDR3aa: CASSPGLAGSYSYNEQFF; CDR3nt: TGCGCCAGCAGCCCCGGACTAGCGGGGAGTTACTCCTACAATGAGCAGTTCTTC
j_gene: TRBJ1-1; abundance: .; v_gene: TRBV30; d_gene: .; CDR3aa: CAWSVGQNTEAFF; CDR3nt: TGTGCCTGGAGTGTAGGACAAAACACTGAAGCTTTCTTT
j_gene: TRBJ1-1; abundance: .; v_gene: TRBV13; d_gene: .; CDR3aa: CASSLTGKDNTEAFF; CDR3nt: TGTGCCAGCAGCTTAACAGGGAAGGATAACACTGAAGCTTTCTTT
j_gene: TRBJ1-2; abundance: .; v_gene: TRBV19; d_gene: TRBD1; CDR3aa: CACWTGNGYTF; CDR3nt: TGTGCCTGTTGGACAGGGAATGGCTACACCTTC
j_gene: TRBJ2-3; abundance: once; v_gene: TRBV3-1/TRBV3-2; d_gene: TRBD2; CDR3aa: CASSQGRARGGTDTQYF; CDR3nt: TGTGCCAGCAGCCAAGGGCGGGCGCGGGGGGGCACAGATACGCAGTATTTT